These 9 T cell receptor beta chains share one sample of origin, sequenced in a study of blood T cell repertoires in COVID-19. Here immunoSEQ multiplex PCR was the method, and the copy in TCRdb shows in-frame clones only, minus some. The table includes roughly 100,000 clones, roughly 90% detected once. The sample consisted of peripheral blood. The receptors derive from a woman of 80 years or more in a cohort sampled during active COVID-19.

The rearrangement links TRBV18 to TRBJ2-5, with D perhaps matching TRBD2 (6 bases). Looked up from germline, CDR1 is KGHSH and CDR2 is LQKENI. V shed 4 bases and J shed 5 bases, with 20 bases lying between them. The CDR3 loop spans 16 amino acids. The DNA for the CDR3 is TGTGCCAGCTCACGCCAAGAACCGGGGGTCGGCGAGACCCAGTACTTC. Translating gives CASSRQEPGVGETQYF.

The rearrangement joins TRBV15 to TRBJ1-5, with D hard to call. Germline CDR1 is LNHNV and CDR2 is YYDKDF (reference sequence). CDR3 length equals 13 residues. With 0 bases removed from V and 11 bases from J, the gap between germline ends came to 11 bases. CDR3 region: CATSREGPEAQHF. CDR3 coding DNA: TGTGCCACCAGCAGAGAAGGCCCAGAGGCCCAGCATTTT.

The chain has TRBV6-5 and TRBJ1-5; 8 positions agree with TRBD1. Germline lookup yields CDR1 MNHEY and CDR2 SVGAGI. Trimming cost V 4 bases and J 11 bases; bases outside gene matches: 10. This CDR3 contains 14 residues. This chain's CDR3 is CASSLKWGTGSQHF. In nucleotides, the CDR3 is TGTGCCAGCAGTTTGAAGTGGGGGACAGGATCCCAGCATTTT.

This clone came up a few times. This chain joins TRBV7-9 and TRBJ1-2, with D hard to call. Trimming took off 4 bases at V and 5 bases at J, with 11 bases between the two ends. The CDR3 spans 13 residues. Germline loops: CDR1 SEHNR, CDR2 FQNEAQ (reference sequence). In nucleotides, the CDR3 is TGTGCCAGCAGCTCGTCTTCGAGGTATGGCTACACCTTC. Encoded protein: CASSSSSRYGYTF.

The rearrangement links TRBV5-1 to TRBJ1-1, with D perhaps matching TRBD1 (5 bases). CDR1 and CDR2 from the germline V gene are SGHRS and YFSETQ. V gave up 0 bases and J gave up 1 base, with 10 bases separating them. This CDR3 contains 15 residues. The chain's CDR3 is CASSLEQARNTEAFF. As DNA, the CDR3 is TGCGCCAGCAGCTTGGAACAGGCGAGGAACACTGAAGCTTTCTTT.

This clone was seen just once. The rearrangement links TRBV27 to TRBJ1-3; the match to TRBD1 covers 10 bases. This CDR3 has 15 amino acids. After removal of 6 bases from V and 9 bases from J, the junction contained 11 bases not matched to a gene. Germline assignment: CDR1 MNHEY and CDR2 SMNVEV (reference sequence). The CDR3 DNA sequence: TGTGCCAGCAGGCCTTCCGGGACAGGGGTCCCCACCATATATTTT. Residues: CASRPSGTGVPTIYF.

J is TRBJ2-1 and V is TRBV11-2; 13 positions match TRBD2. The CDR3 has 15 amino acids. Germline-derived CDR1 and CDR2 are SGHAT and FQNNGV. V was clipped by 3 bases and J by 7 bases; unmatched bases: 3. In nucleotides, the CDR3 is TGTGCCAGCAGCTTGGGACTAGCGGGATGGAATGAGCAGTTCTTC. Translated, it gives CASSLGLAGWNEQFF.

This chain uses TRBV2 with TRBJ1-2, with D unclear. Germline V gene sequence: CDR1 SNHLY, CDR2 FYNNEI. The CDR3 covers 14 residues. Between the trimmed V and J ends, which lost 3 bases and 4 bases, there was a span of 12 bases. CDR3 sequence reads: CASSDPGSPYGYTF. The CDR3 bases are TGTGCCAGCAGTGACCCGGGGAGCCCCTATGGCTACACCTTC. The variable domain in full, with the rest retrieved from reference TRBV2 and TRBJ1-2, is EPEVTQTPSHQVTQMGQEVILRCVPISNHLYFYWYRQILGQKVEFLVSFYNNEISEKSEIFDDQFSVERPDGSNFTLKIRSTKLEDSAMYFCASSDPGSPYGYTFGSGTRLTVV.

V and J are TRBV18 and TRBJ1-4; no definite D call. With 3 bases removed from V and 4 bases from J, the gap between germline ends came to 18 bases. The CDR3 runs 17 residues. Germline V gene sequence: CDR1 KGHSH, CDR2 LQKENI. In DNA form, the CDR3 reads TGTGCCAGCTCACCGCGGGTTCATGATGGAGGTAATGAAAAACTGTTTTTT. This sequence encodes CASSPRVHDGGNEKLFF.